The rows below give T cell receptor beta chains drawn from one sample of a study of T cells after posttransplantation cyclophosphamide. Repertoires were generated with immunoSEQ multiplex PCR, while TCRdb's copy carries only in-frame clones and drops some. There are tens of thousands of clones in the sample; roughly 92% occur only once, and around 3% lies in the top ten. Sequencing used PBMCs. The receptors originated from a woman aged 45-59 years in good health and a related stem cell transplant donor. Each CDR3 is given with its conserved first and last residue. The D gene is left open where the match is weak. Clone size, where shown, is once, few, many, or a class for clones that have expanded.

d_call	cdr3_length	v_call	j_call	clone_size	cdr3_aa	cdr3_nt
TRBD1	15	TRBV6-5	TRBJ2-3	.	CASSQRTGGVVTQYF	TGTGCCAGCAGTCAGAGGACAGGGGGGGTCGTTACGCAGTATTTT
TRBD1	12	TRBV19	TRBJ2-7	.	CASSDRGYEQYF	TGTGCCAGTAGTGACAGGGGCTACGAGCAGTACTTC
TRBD2	11	TRBV19	TRBJ2-7	.	CASTRGDEQYF	TGTGCCAGTACCCGGGGGGACGAGCAGTACTTC
.	14	TRBV27	TRBJ1-1	.	CASSLVGRNTEAFF	TGTGCCAGCAGTTTAGTTGGCAGAAACACTGAAGCTTTCTTT
.	12	TRBV27	TRBJ1-5	.	CASSLTGEPQHF	TGTGCCAGCAGTTTAACAGGCGAGCCCCAGCATTTT
.	11	TRBV20-1	TRBJ2-7	.	CSATKTNEQYF	TGCAGTGCCACCAAGACAAACGAGCAGTACTTC
TRBD1	13	TRBV9	TRBJ2-5	.	CASSVADRGDQYF	TGTGCCAGCAGCGTAGCGGACAGGGGAGACCAGTACTTC
TRBD1	14	TRBV5-1	TRBJ1-1	.	CASSSRDRNTEAFF	TGCGCCAGCAGCAGCCGGGACAGGAACACTGAAGCTTTCTTT
TRBD1	13	TRBV6-5	TRBJ1-1	.	CASSEQGFPEAFF	TGTGCCAGCAGTGAACAGGGGTTTCCTGAAGCTTTCTTT
TRBD1	16	TRBV2	TRBJ1-5	.	CASSADRGLDNQPQHF	TGTGCCAGCAGTGCCGACAGGGGGCTCGACAATCAGCCCCAGCATTTT
TRBD1	12	TRBV6-5	TRBJ2-7	.	CASGQGDYEQYF	TGTGCCAGCGGCCAGGGGGACTACGAGCAGTACTTC
TRBD1	13	TRBV6-1	TRBJ2-7	.	CAYRTGGTYEQYF	TGTGCCTATAGGACAGGGGGTACCTACGAGCAGTACTTC
.	14	TRBV7-8	TRBJ2-7	.	CASSTGTLPYEQYF	TGTGCCAGCTCGACCGGGACACTACCCTACGAGCAGTACTTC
.	14	TRBV19	TRBJ2-4	.	CASSGSITVRQEAW	TGTGCCAGTAGCGGATCAATAACGGTTCGTCAGGAGGCGTGG
.	14	TRBV7-8	TRBJ1-5	.	CASSFRVSNQPQHF	TGTGCCAGCAGCTTCAGGGTGAGCAATCAGCCCCAGCATTTT
.	12	TRBV28	TRBJ2-2	.	CASSSSTGELFF	TGTGCCAGCAGTTCCTCGACCGGGGAGCTGTTTTTT
TRBD1	14	TRBV10-3	TRBJ1-5	few	CATGTGEGNQPQHF	TGTGCCACCGGGACAGGGGAGGGGAATCAGCCCCAGCATTTT
.	14	TRBV5-8	TRBJ2-7	.	CASSRLTSLYEQYF	TGTGCCAGCAGCCGATTGACTAGTCTCTACGAGCAGTACTTC
.	11	TRBV6-5	TRBJ1-1	.	CASNPGGEAFF	TGTGCCAGCAACCCGGGGGGTGAAGCTTTCTTT
TRBD2	17	TRBV7-3	TRBJ2-2	.	CASSQPSTSGLTGELFF	TGTGCCAGCAGTCAACCCTCGACTAGCGGGTTAACCGGGGAGCTGTTTTTT
.	14	TRBV6-6	TRBJ1-2	once	CASSYSGGNYGYTF	TGTGCCAGCAGTTACTCCGGCGGAAACTATGGCTACACCTTC
TRBD2	15	TRBV7-9	TRBJ2-1	.	CASSPPGTSFNEQFF	TGTGCCAGCAGCCCACCCGGGACTAGCTTCAATGAGCAGTTCTTC
.	12	TRBV6-1	TRBJ1-1	.	CASRQTDTEAFF	TGTGCCAGCAGACAGACCGACACTGAAGCTTTCTTT
.	12	TRBV6-5	TRBJ1-6	.	CASSSRNSPLHF	TGTGCCAGCAGTTCGAGGAATTCACCCCTCCACTTT
TRBD2	16	TRBV19	TRBJ2-1	.	CASSITSGGVYNEQFF	TGTGCCAGTAGTATAACTAGCGGGGGGGTCTACAATGAGCAGTTCTTC
.	15	TRBV9	TRBJ2-7	.	CASSVVGDTRYEQYF	TGTGCCAGCAGCGTAGTCGGGGACACTAGGTACGAGCAGTACTTC
.	16	TRBV19	TRBJ1-1	.	CASSIPTPTANTEAFF	TGTGCCAGTAGTATCCCCACCCCGACAGCGAACACTGAAGCTTTCTTT
.	13	TRBV7-8	TRBJ2-1	.	CASSLAGRDSQFF	TGTGCCAGCAGCTTAGCGGGCCGGGACTCCCAGTTCTTC
TRBD1	14	TRBV10-3	TRBJ2-7	.	CAIRTGTRTYEQYF	TGTGCCATCCGGACAGGCACTCGAACCTACGAGCAGTACTTC
TRBD1	14	TRBV5-1	TRBJ1-2	.	CASSSGQDSSGYTF	TGCGCCAGCAGCTCGGGACAGGACTCGAGTGGCTACACCTTC
.	14	TRBV7-2	TRBJ2-7	.	CASSPSGSAYEQYF	TGTGCCAGCAGCCCGAGTGGCAGCGCGTACGAGCAGTACTTC
.	12	TRBV19	TRBJ1-4	.	CASSFEQGKLFF	TGTGCCAGTAGTTTCGAACAGGGAAAACTGTTTTTT
.	11	TRBV18	TRBJ1-1	.	CASSAGREAFF	TGTGCCAGCTCAGCGGGCCGTGAAGCTTTCTTT
TRBD1	13	TRBV5-1	TRBJ1-1	.	CASSLTGVGEAFF	TGCGCCAGCAGCTTGACAGGGGTAGGTGAAGCTTTCTTT
TRBD1	13	TRBV10-1	TRBJ1-2	.	CASSRDRVYGYTF	TGCGCCAGCAGTCGGGACAGGGTATATGGCTACACCTTC
.	13	TRBV7-9	TRBJ2-7	once	CASSLGPLYEQYF	TGTGCCAGCAGCTTAGGGCCCTTATACGAGCAGTACTTC
TRBD1	15	TRBV13	TRBJ2-7	once	CASSGRDRGASEQYF	TGTGCCAGCAGCGGCCGGGACAGGGGGGCTTCCGAGCAGTACTTC
.	15	TRBV4-2	TRBJ2-1	.	CASSQDPRFDNEQFF	TGTGCCAGCAGCCAAGATCCCCGGTTTGACAATGAGCAGTTCTTC
.	14	TRBV6-1	TRBJ1-5	.	CASSEVDNNQPQHF	TGTGCCAGCAGTGAAGTGGACAACAATCAGCCCCAGCATTTT
.	13	TRBV28	TRBJ1-2	.	CASRTNRARGYTF	TGTGCCAGCAGAACCAACAGGGCCCGTGGCTACACCTTC
.	13	TRBV19	TRBJ1-2	.	CASSPSSAGGYTF	TGTGCCAGTAGTCCCTCCTCAGCAGGTGGCTACACCTTC
TRBD1	13	TRBV29-1	TRBJ1-2	.	CSVEGQGAYGYTF	TGCAGCGTAGAGGGACAGGGGGCTTATGGCTACACCTTC
TRBD1	13	TRBV30	TRBJ1-2	.	CAWSGTGRTDYTF	TGTGCCTGGAGTGGGACAGGGAGAACAGACTACACCTTC
.	14	TRBV5-6	TRBJ2-5	.	CASSPAGTKETQYF	TGTGCCAGCAGTCCCGCCGGGACAAAAGAGACCCAGTACTTC
.	12	TRBV2	TRBJ2-5	.	CASSLYQETQYF	TGTGCCAGCAGTCTGTACCAAGAGACCCAGTACTTC
TRBD1	15	TRBV7-8	TRBJ2-7	.	CASSLAGTGTYEQYF	TGTGCCAGCAGCTTAGCCGGGACAGGGACCTACGAGCAGTACTTC
.	16	TRBV11-2	TRBJ1-1	.	CASSLDMQGLNTEAFF	TGTGCCAGCAGCTTAGATATGCAGGGCCTGAACACTGAAGCTTTCTTT
.	14	TRBV4-1	TRBJ1-2	once	CASSQVQGREGYTF	TGCGCCAGCAGCCAAGTCCAGGGGAGGGAAGGCTACACCTTC
.	14	TRBV11-1	TRBJ2-3	.	CASSPGTSTDTQYF	TGTGCCAGCAGCCCAGGGACTAGCACAGATACGCAGTATTTT
.	10	TRBV28	TRBJ2-7	.	CASSLYEQYF	TGTGCCAGCAGTCTCTACGAGCAGTACTTC
.	14	TRBV7-6	TRBJ2-7	.	CASSLGQTSGEQYF	TGTGCCAGCAGCTTAGGGCAAACGTCGGGGGAGCAGTACTTC
.	13	TRBV4-1	TRBJ1-3	few	CASRKDFGNTIYF	TGCGCCAGCAGGAAGGACTTTGGAAACACCATATATTTT
.	16	TRBV5-1	TRBJ2-5	.	CASSLATEAFLETQYF	TGCGCCAGCAGCTTGGCGACTGAGGCTTTCCTGGAGACCCAGTACTTC
.	15	TRBV5-5	TRBJ1-1	.	CAAFRTVTENTEAFF	TGTGCCGCCTTCCGGACAGTCACTGAGAACACTGAAGCTTTCTTT
.	16	TRBV11-2	TRBJ2-7	.	CASSDHSTLLRSEQYF	TGTGCCAGCAGCGACCACTCAACGCTACTACGTTCCGAGCAGTACTTC